This T cell receptor (beta chain) appears in the sequencing data of a study of PD-L1 blockade in urothelial cancer. CDR3 length: 15 amino acids. Trimming removed 4 bases from V and 2 bases from J; junction bases left unmatched: 6. Germline V CDR1 and CDR2: SGHRS, YFSETQ. This table comes from immunoSEQ multiplex PCR, and its TCRdb copy is limited to in-frame clones, with some not included. The top ten clones hold about 8% of a sample with roughly 32,000 clones, roughly nine tenths of them seen once. The time point is: peripheral blood 6 weeks after treatment start. Here the sequenced sample was PBMCs, taken around atezolizumab (anti-PD-L1) treatment. The chain carries TRBV5-1 and TRBJ2-7; 10 nucleotides agree with TRBD1. This sequence originates from a man aged 80 or over with urothelial cancer. In DNA, the CDR3 is TGCGCCAGCAGCCCCAGACAGGGGGCGGCCTACGAGCAGTACTTC. Translated: CASSPRQGAAYEQYF.